This passage covers 10 T cell receptor beta chains from one sample sequenced in a study of blood T cell repertoires in COVID-19. Sequenced by immunoSEQ multiplex PCR; TCRdb stores in-frame clones only, minus some. The top ten hold 5.1% of the sample, which has fewer than 250,000 clones, roughly four fifths seen once. Input material: peripheral blood. Every receptor here comes from a woman in her seventies with active or convalescent COVID-19.

This rearrangement joins TRBV6-5 to TRBJ2-7; the match to TRBD1 covers 9 bases. V dropped 7 bases and J dropped 3; count of bases not matched to a gene: 10. The CDR3 extends over 15 amino acids. The germline CDR1 and CDR2 sequences are MNHEY and SVGAGI. CDR3: CASKSDRGPNYEQYF. The CDR3 nucleotides read TGTGCCAGCAAATCGGACAGGGGCCCGAACTACGAGCAGTACTTC.

The chain is built from TRBV5-1 and TRBJ2-3, with 7 bases aligning to TRBD2. Per the germline V gene, CDR1 is SGHRS and CDR2 is YFSETQ. With 2 bases clipped from V and 0 bases from J, the junction kept 6 bases outside the gene matches. This CDR3 has 16 amino acids. DNA for the CDR3: TGCGCCAGCAGCTTACTAGCGTCGGTTAGCACAGATACGCAGTATTTT. Its protein product is CASSLLASVSTDTQYF.

This chain uses TRBV4-1 with TRBJ2-1, with TRBD2 identical over 7 bases. The CDR3 has 16 residues. The junction had 10 bases not matched to a gene; V was cut back by 6 bases and J by 2 bases. The germline gives CDR1 MGHRA, CDR2 YSYEKL. CDR3 loop: CASSLALATPYNEQFF. CDR3 in DNA: TGCGCCAGCAGTCTGGCACTAGCGACCCCCTACAATGAGCAGTTCTTC.

CDR3: CASSYAKGANTGELFF. Written as DNA, the CDR3 is TGTGCCAGCAGTTACGCGAAGGGGGCGAACACCGGGGAGCTGTTTTTT. The V call is TRBV6-6, the J call TRBJ2-2; tentative D call: TRBD1 (6 bases). The CDR3 totals 16 residues. The germline CDR1 and CDR2 sequences are MNHNY and SVGAGI (reference sequence). With 2 bases removed from V and 0 bases from J, the gap between germline ends came to 10 bases.

DNA of the CDR3: TGTGCCAGCAGGGACGCGGGGTTCTCCGAAAAACTGTTTTTT. Translated, it gives CASRDAGFSEKLFF. The rearrangement joins TRBV6-5 to TRBJ1-4; D remains ambiguous. The CDR3 consists of 14 residues. V lost 6 bases, J lost 8 bases, and 16 bases lay in between. The germline V gene encodes CDR1 MNHEY and CDR2 SVGAGI.

For the CDR3, the DNA is TGTGCCAGCAGCCAGAGCGATACGCAGTATTTT. Its protein product is CASSQSDTQYF. The chain has TRBV14 and TRBJ2-3; unclear D gene. V lost 3 bases, J lost 6 bases, and 4 bases lay in between. The CDR3 runs to 11 residues. CDR1 is SGHDN, CDR2 FVKESK, per germline.

As regards this clone: At one of its ends the junction is not consistent with the germline gene, which may arise from a read error. The V call is TRBV5-4, the J call TRBJ1-2, with D maybe TRBD1 (5 bases). CDR1 SGHNT and CDR2 YYREEE come from the germline V gene (reference sequence). This CDR3 comprises 14 residues. The CDR3 sequence is CASSPKTANYGYTF. Written as DNA, the CDR3 is TGTGCCAGCAGCCCCAAGACAGCTAATTATGGCTACACCTTC.

This clone has at least ten counts. The gene calls are TRBV5-6 and TRBJ1-1; D is undetermined. Germline CDR1 is SGHDT and CDR2 is YYEEEE. The CDR3 has 12 amino acids. Trimming shortened V by 4 bases and J by 8 bases, and 12 bases separated the two germline ends. DNA of the CDR3: TGTGCCAGCAGCCCGGTAGGGAGGGAAGCTTTCTTT. Translation: CASSPVGREAFF.

This clone was picked up a small number of times. The V and J genes are TRBV7-9 and TRBJ1-6, with TRBD1 matching over 10 bases. Germline lookup yields CDR1 SEHNR and CDR2 FQNEAQ (reference sequence). Unmatched junction bases numbered 7, after V lost 3 bases and J lost 8 bases. The CDR3 is 16 residues long. The CDR3 DNA follows: TGTGCCAGCAGCTTGGGACAGGGGATTGGAGATTCACCCCTCCACTTT. As protein: CASSLGQGIGDSPLHF.

The chain combines TRBV18 with TRBJ1-5; D remains unclear. CDR1 and CDR2 from the germline V gene are KGHSH and LQKENI. The CDR3 is made up of 12 amino acids. V was trimmed by 6 bases and J by 5 bases, leaving 8 bases between them. The CDR3 bases are TGTGCCAGCTCCCTCCCCGATCAGCCCCAGCATTTT. This codes for CASSLPDQPQHF.